The 26 T cell receptor beta chains below all came from one sample that was sequenced in a study of regulatory T cells in long-lasting Graves disease. Time point indicated: persistent/refractory GD, antithyroid drugs over 5 years with positive TRAb. PBMCs were the source of the RNA used for TCR sequencing. CDR3-region Arm-PCR and iRepertoire HTBI primers produced the TCR beta libraries. TCRdb called the multiplex PCR reads again in MiXCR, with one record for every CDR3 protein. Of a few hundred thousand distinct CDR3 sequences in the sample, 20% to 25% were seen once. Sequenced material: peripheral blood mononuclear cells (PBMCs), taken when the disease was refractory, from a patient treated with antithyroid drugs. The receptors here all came from a woman aged 35 to 49 with Graves disease.

This clonotype was observed once. The V gene is TRBV20-1, the J gene TRBJ2-1; D call uncertain. The CDR3 is made up of 12 amino acids. The germline gives CDR1 DFQATT, CDR2 SNEGSKA (reference sequence). V shed 6 bases and J shed 8 bases, with 14 bases lying between them. CDR3 in amino acids: CSASRRIHEQFF. As DNA, the CDR3 is TGCAGTGCCTCCCGGCGGATCCATGAGCAGTTCTTC.

This clonotype was recorded at least ten times. The rearrangement uses TRBV20-1 and TRBJ2-1; D remains ambiguous. Trimming left V 6 bases short and J 4 bases short, with 7 bases between. Germline V gene sequence: CDR1 DFQATT, CDR2 SNEGSKA (reference sequence). The CDR3 has 11 residues. CDR3 protein: CSAPEYNEQFF. The DNA for the CDR3 is TGCAGTGCACCGGAATACAATGAGCAGTTCTTC.

This clonotype was picked up many times. The rearrangement joins TRBV28 to TRBJ1-4, with 7 bases matching TRBD1. This CDR3 is built from 15 residues. The J segment lost 0 bases and the V segment lost 10 bases, leaving 8 bases of the junction unmatched. CDR1 and CDR2 (germline): MDHEN, SYDVKM. In DNA, the CDR3 is TGTGCCACCCAGGGGGGGCCCGCAACTAATGAAAAACTGTTTTTT. Translated: CATQGGPATNEKLFF.

This clonotype was counted only a few times. V gene TRBV3-1 combines with J gene TRBJ2-7, with D possibly being TRBD1 or TRBD2 (5 bases each). Germline lookup yields CDR1 LGHDT and CDR2 YNNKEL (reference sequence). Between the trimmed V and J ends, which lost 1 base and 2 bases, there was a span of 15 bases. This CDR3 region has 16 residues. Written as DNA, the CDR3 is TGTGCCAGCAGCCAAGCAGTTGGGACCCGGGCCTACGAGCAGTACTTC. Translated: CASSQAVGTRAYEQYF.

This clonotype was detected only a few times. V and J are TRBV9 and TRBJ2-1; D call uncertain. The CDR3 extends over 15 amino acids. The ends were cut back, 0 bases at V and 0 bases at J, with 7 bases in the middle. The germline CDR1 and CDR2 sequences are SGDLS and YYNGEE. DNA for the CDR3: TGTGCCAGCAGCGTAGGCAGGAGCTCCTACAATGAGCAGTTCTTC. This translates into CASSVGRSSYNEQFF.

This clonotype has a count of ten or more. The rearrangement links TRBV28 to TRBJ2-7; D might be TRBD2 (6 bases). Germline-derived CDR1 and CDR2 are MDHEN and SYDVKM. Trimming stripped 1 base from V and 0 bases from J, with 10 bases between. The length of the CDR3 is 15 residues. In DNA form, the CDR3 reads TGTGCCAGCAGTTTATTAGGACTAAACTCCTACGAGCAGTACTTC. This encodes CASSLLGLNSYEQYF.

This rearrangement joins TRBV7-3 to TRBJ2-2; tentative D call: TRBD1 (6 bases). V lost 5 bases to trimming and J lost 1 base, with 8 bases between them. In germline, CDR1 is SGHTA, CDR2 FQGTGA. The CDR3 has 14 residues. The CDR3, as DNA: TGTGCCAGCAGCCGACAGGAGAACACCGGGGAGCTGTTTTTT. Translation gives CASSRQENTGELFF.

This clonotype was picked up a small number of times. The chain uses TRBV7-8 and TRBJ1-5; D is perhaps TRBD1 (5 bases). The V end was cut by 5 bases, the J end by 3 bases, with 14 bases between. CDR3 size: 15 residues. The germline CDR1 and CDR2 sequences are SGHVS and FQNEAQ. The CDR3 sequence is CASSLEVTDNQPQHF. CDR3 DNA: TGTGCCAGCAGCCTAGAGGTGACAGACAATCAGCCCCAGCATTTT.

V is TRBV27 and J is TRBJ2-1; D remains unclear. The CDR3 totals 16 residues. Trimming stripped 6 bases from V and 0 bases from J, with 15 bases between. Germline assignment: CDR1 MNHEY and CDR2 SMNVEV (reference sequence). The CDR3 is CASRELGFSSYNEQFF. In DNA, the CDR3 is TGTGCCAGCAGAGAGTTGGGGTTCAGCTCCTACAATGAGCAGTTCTTC.

This clonotype occurred many times. V usage is TRBV28 and J usage is TRBJ2-7, with D unclear. This CDR3 is 15 amino acids long. Germline V gene lookup returns CDR1 MDHEN and CDR2 SYDVKM. The V end lost 6 bases, the J end lost 3 bases, and 18 bases lay between the germline ends. CDR3 residues: CASRFSQPGFYEQYF. DNA of the CDR3: TGTGCCAGCAGGTTCTCCCAACCAGGTTTCTACGAGCAGTACTTC. Variable domain in full (rest from reference TRBV28 and TRBJ2-7): DVKVTQSSRYLVKRTGEKVFLECVQDMDHENMFWYRQDPGLGLRLIYFSYDVKMKEKGDIPEGYSVSREKKERFSLILESASTNQTSMYLCASRFSQPGFYEQYFGPGTRLTVT.

This clonotype was seen at least ten times. In DNA, the CDR3 is TGTGCCAGCAGTCCGTCCCGGGGACTAGCGGGAGACGAGCAGTACTTC. Protein product: CASSPSRGLAGDEQYF. The chain carries TRBV28 and TRBJ2-7, with 14 bases aligning to TRBD2. With V trimmed by 5 bases and J by 5 bases, 8 bases remained unmatched. The CDR3 runs 16 residues. The germline V gene encodes CDR1 MDHEN and CDR2 SYDVKM.

In its sample, this clonotype was seen many times. The chain couples TRBV20-1 to TRBJ1-2; a possible D gene is TRBD1 (5 bases). CDR1 DFQATT and CDR2 SNEGSKA come from the germline V gene (reference sequence). V lost 1 base and J lost 4, with 10 bases in between. The CDR3 has 13 residues. CDR3 sequence: CSARGVRGYGYTF. CDR3 sequence (DNA): TGCAGTGCTAGAGGGGTGAGGGGCTATGGCTACACCTTC.

The CDR3 bases are TGTGCCAGCAGCCTCGACAGGGGACTTTACACCGGGGAGCTGTTTTTT. It is translated as CASSLDRGLYTGELFF. The gene calls are TRBV7-9 and TRBJ2-2; 8 bases line up with TRBD1. The CDR3 has 16 amino acids. The V and J ends lost 5 bases and 3 bases, in that order; junction bases with no gene match: 8. Germline-derived CDR1 and CDR2 are SEHNR and FQNEAQ (reference sequence).

The DNA of the CDR3 is TGTGCCATCAGTGAGTCGAATGTGGAGAGCACTGAAGCTTTCTTT. This codes for CAISESNVESTEAFF. The chain uses TRBV10-3 and TRBJ1-1; D unresolved. The ends were cut back, 0 bases at V and 4 bases at J, with 12 bases in the middle. The germline gives CDR1 ENHRY, CDR2 SYGVKD. The CDR3 runs 15 residues.

This clonotype came up many times. The genes are TRBV7-3 and TRBJ2-2, with 9 bases that match TRBD1. J lost 4 bases, V lost 1 base, and 1 base had no gene match. Germline CDR1 and CDR2: SGHTA and FQGTGA. The CDR3 length is 15 residues. The CDR3 bases are TGTGCCAGCAGCTTAAGGGACAGGGCCACCGGGGAGCTGTTTTTT. It yields the protein CASSLRDRATGELFF.

This clonotype was found a few times. The chain is built from TRBV5-4 and TRBJ2-5; D ambiguous. This CDR3 comprises 12 residues. The V gene lost 5 bases and the J gene lost 2 bases, with 7 bases spanning the gap. Germline CDR1 and CDR2: SGHNT and YYREEE (reference sequence). CDR3 protein: CASSEAQETQYF. The CDR3, as DNA: TGTGCCAGCAGTGAGGCACAAGAGACCCAGTACTTC.

The gene calls are TRBV6-1 and TRBJ2-7; D remains unclear. Trimming shortened V by 5 bases and J by 6 bases, and 5 bases separated the two germline ends. This CDR3 spans 10 amino acids. Germline V gives CDR1 MNHNS, CDR2 SASEGT. The CDR3 region is CASSPGEQYF. The CDR3 nucleotides read TGTGCCAGCAGTCCGGGCGAGCAGTACTTC.

The chain couples TRBV29-1 to TRBJ2-1; 7 bases fit TRBD2. In germline, CDR1 is SQVTM, CDR2 ANQGSEA. The CDR3 sequence is 13 residues long. With 4 bases clipped from V and 3 bases from J, the junction kept 3 bases outside the gene matches. CDR3 region: CSVVLADYNEQFF. The CDR3 nucleotides are TGCAGCGTTGTTCTAGCGGACTACAATGAGCAGTTCTTC.

This clonotype has at least ten counts. The rearrangement joins TRBV2 to TRBJ2-7, with D tentatively TRBD1 (6 bases). The germline V gene encodes CDR1 SNHLY and CDR2 FYNNEI. V lost 3 bases and J lost 2, with 14 bases in between. The CDR3 extends over 15 amino acids. The CDR3 loop is CASSDQTGATYEQYF. The CDR3 nucleotides are TGTGCCAGCAGTGACCAGACAGGCGCTACCTACGAGCAGTACTTC.

This clonotype was counted at least ten times. V is TRBV28 and J is TRBJ1-1, with TRBD1 as a possible D gene (5 bases). The CDR3 consists of 14 residues. Trimming left V 6 bases short and J 2 bases short, with 13 bases between. The germline gives CDR1 MDHEN, CDR2 SYDVKM. The CDR3 sequence is CASSLPGPNTEAFF. The CDR3 DNA is TGTGCCAGCAGCTTACCGGGGCCTAACACTGAAGCTTTCTTT.

This clonotype was counted ten times or more. The rearrangement links TRBV6-1 to TRBJ1-1; 11 positions match TRBD1. Germline V lookup: CDR1 MNHNS, CDR2 SASEGT. This CDR3 comprises 15 residues. V lost 7 bases to trimming and J lost 3 bases; unmatched junction nucleotides: 7. CDR3 nucleotides: TGTGCCAGCACCCCGGACAGGGGGCTCGACACTGAAGCTTTCTTT. It encodes CASTPDRGLDTEAFF.

This clonotype has more than one count but fewer than ten. This chain uses TRBV6-1 with TRBJ1-4; D not certain. This CDR3 is 13 amino acids long. The V gene's germline CDR1 is MNHNS and CDR2 SASEGT. Trimming took off 3 bases at V and 6 bases at J, with 8 bases between the two ends. CDR3 loop: CASSDHRDEKLFF. Here the CDR3 DNA reads TGTGCCAGCAGTGACCACCGAGATGAAAAACTGTTTTTT.

In its sample, this clonotype was seen many times. The chain uses TRBV7-2 and TRBJ1-2; no clear D. The V end lost 7 bases, the J end lost 8 bases, and 14 bases lay between the germline ends. The germline V gene has CDR1 SGHTA and CDR2 FQGNSA. This CDR3 is 12 amino acids long. The CDR3 sequence is CASTSRGHGYTF. CDR3 in DNA: TGTGCCAGCACCTCTCGTGGGCACGGCTACACCTTC.

This clonotype was counted ten times or more. The gene calls are TRBV28 and TRBJ1-1; 8 nucleotides line up with TRBD1. V trimming: 10 bases; J trimming: 0 bases; junction bases outside the gene matches: 10. Germline CDR1 MDHEN, CDR2 SYDVKM. The CDR3 length is 15 residues. In DNA form, the CDR3 reads TGTGCCACCCGCAGGGGGCTATTCATGAACACTGAAGCTTTCTTT. Translated: CATRRGLFMNTEAFF.

The chain uses TRBV3-1 and TRBJ2-7; perhaps TRBD1 as D (6 bases). This CDR3 is 14 amino acids long. Deletions cut 2 bases from V and 2 bases from J, with 10 bases between. Germline assignment: CDR1 LGHDT and CDR2 YNNKEL (reference sequence). CDR3 protein: CASSQNRVTYEQYF. The CDR3 DNA sequence: TGTGCCAGCAGCCAAAACAGGGTGACCTACGAGCAGTACTTC.

This clonotype was counted at least ten times. The gene calls are TRBV24-1 and TRBJ1-5; D uncertain. CDR1 and CDR2 from the germline V gene are KGHDR and SFDVKD. With 4 bases removed from V and 5 bases from J, the gap between germline ends came to 11 bases. CDR3 length: 14 residues. CDR3 nucleotide sequence: TGTGCCACCAGTGAATCGGCAGACTATCAGCCCCAGCATTTT. Its protein product is CATSESADYQPQHF.